The 23 T cell receptor beta chains listed next were all sequenced from one sample in a study of vaccination and CD4 T cells after COVID-19. Scientists ran DNA taken from cultured CD4+ T cells through the Oncomine TCR Beta short-read assay for sequencing. MiXCR was run by TCRdb on the PCR reads, yielding one entry per CDR3 protein. The sample includes approximately 11,000 distinct CDR3 sequences, approximately 29% of them seen just once. Their antigens remain unidentified. Treatment in this sample: roughly nine-day PBMC culture with coronavirus spike peptide pools or control peptides (ViraFEST assay). The material sequenced was CD4+ T cells from blood, cultured in vitro, taken after SARS-CoV-2 vaccination. Source of these receptors: a human donor who had recovered from COVID-19.

The rearrangement joins TRBV7-2 to TRBJ2-7; a weak D match, TRBD2 (5 bases). The germline V and J ends were trimmed by 5 bases and 0 bases, with 20 bases remaining between them. This CDR3 is 17 amino acids long. The germline CDR1 and CDR2 sequences are SGHTA and FQGNSA. The DNA for the CDR3 is TGTGCCAGCAGCGGGAGAAACCTAGCCACGAGCTCCTACGAGCAGTACTTC. This translates into CASSGRNLATSSYEQYF.

A few counts support this clonotype. This chain uses TRBV6-1 with TRBJ1-5, with 10 bases that match TRBD1. J lost 6 bases, V lost 6 bases, and 5 bases had no gene match. The CDR3 has 14 amino acids. CDR1 and CDR2 (germline): MNHNS, SASEGT. As DNA, the CDR3 is TGTGCCAGCAGGCCTCGGACAGGGGGTCAGCCCCAGCATTTT. As protein: CASRPRTGGQPQHF.

The chain couples TRBV7-3 to TRBJ1-2; weak D call: TRBD1 (6 bases). V was pared by 5 bases and J by 3 bases, with 10 bases between. The CDR3 totals 13 residues. Looked up from germline, CDR1 is SGHTA and CDR2 is FQGTGA. The CDR3 loop reads CASSRDKDYGYTF. The CDR3 coding sequence is TGTGCCAGCAGCCGGGACAAAGACTATGGCTACACCTTC.

By frequency in the sample, this clonotype is medium-sized (0.01 to 0.1%). The chain couples TRBV7-2 to TRBJ2-5; D remains ambiguous. CDR3 size: 15 residues. V shed 5 bases and J shed 2 bases, with 15 bases lying between them. CDR1 is SGHTA and CDR2 is FQGNSA in the germline V gene. The chain's CDR3 is CASSLQRIVQETQYF. The CDR3 DNA reads as TGTGCCAGCAGCCTTCAGAGGATAGTGCAAGAGACCCAGTACTTC.

This clonotype came up a few times. This chain joins TRBV7-3 and TRBJ2-2; D not certain. Germline V gives CDR1 SGHTA, CDR2 FQGTGA. V lost 3 bases, J lost 3 bases, and 8 bases lay in between. This CDR3 is built from 14 residues. In nucleotides, the CDR3 is TGTGCCAGCAGCTTTTACTATGACACCGGGGAGCTGTTTTTT. Its protein product is CASSFYYDTGELFF.

This clonotype was detected a few times. V and J are TRBV5-7 and TRBJ2-5; D uncertain. TRBV5-7 falls under the ORF class, with uncertain function. CDR3 length: 12 amino acids. V lost 2 bases and J lost 4, with 6 bases in between. The CDR3 region is CASSLIGETQYF. The DNA of the CDR3 is TGTGCCAGCAGCTTAATCGGAGAGACCCAGTACTTC.

This clonotype was observed a handful of times. This chain links TRBV6-5 with TRBJ2-7, with D unclear. Germline V gene data show CDR1 as MNHEY and CDR2 as SVGAGI. V was shortened by 0 bases and J by 0 bases, with 15 bases between the two germline ends. CDR3 length: 17 amino acids. Here the CDR3 DNA reads TGTGCCAGCAGTTACTCGATATCACCTACCACCTCCTACGAGCAGTACTTC. Translated: CASSYSISPTTSYEQYF.

V gene TRBV10-3 combines with J gene TRBJ2-7; D gene unclear. Trimming removed 4 bases at V and 0 bases at J, with 13 bases between. CDR1 is ENHRY, CDR2 SYGVKD, per germline. The CDR3 consists of 15 residues. CDR3 sequence reads: CAISVVSSASYEQYF. CDR3 sequence (DNA): TGTGCCATCAGTGTGGTCAGTTCGGCCTCCTACGAGCAGTACTTC.

This clonotype turned up a few times. The chain uses TRBV6-1 and TRBJ1-2; 9 bases fit TRBD1. The germline CDR1 and CDR2 sequences are MNHNS and SASEGT. V was pared by 6 bases and J by 9 bases, with 8 bases of the junction left unmatched. This CDR3 is 13 amino acids long. This CDR3 reads CASRQNDRGSYTF. CDR3 bases: TGTGCCAGCAGGCAAAATGACAGGGGGAGCTACACCTTC.

The V call is TRBV20-1, the J call TRBJ2-3, with a tentative D call TRBD2 (5 bases). With 8 bases removed from V and 6 bases from J, the gap between germline ends came to 21 bases. The CDR3 extends over 14 amino acids. Looked up from germline, CDR1 is DFQATT and CDR2 is SNEGSKA (reference sequence). The CDR3 nucleotides are TGCAGTACTCCCCGCGCCAGCGGCGGGGATACGCAGTATTTT. It translates to CSTPRASGGDTQYF.

This clonotype ranks as medium-sized. V and J are TRBV20-1 and TRBJ1-5, with no clear D. This CDR3 has 17 residues. Deletions cut 3 bases from V and 3 bases from J, with 21 bases between. CDR1 and CDR2 from the germline V gene are DFQATT and SNEGSKA (reference sequence). CDR3 sequence reads: CSARGEPSPGYNQPQHF. In DNA, the CDR3 is TGCAGTGCTAGGGGCGAGCCCTCCCCAGGTTACAATCAGCCCCAGCATTTT.

V is TRBV6-5 and J is TRBJ2-1; D is possibly TRBD2 (5 bases). The germline V gene encodes CDR1 MNHEY and CDR2 SVGAGI. This CDR3 is 15 amino acids long. The V and J ends lost 2 bases and 2 bases respectively, with 10 bases between them. CDR3 amino acids: CASSYGGYPYNEQFF. The CDR3 DNA sequence: TGTGCCAGCAGTTACGGAGGTTACCCCTACAATGAGCAGTTCTTC.

The rearrangement uses TRBV6-4 and TRBJ2-1; D call uncertain. V was shortened by 2 bases and J by 4 bases, with 3 bases between the two germline ends. Germline loops: CDR1 MRHNA, CDR2 SNTAGT. The CDR3 runs 12 residues. CDR3 sequence: CASSDTYNEQFF. Here the CDR3 DNA reads TGTGCCAGCAGTGACACGTACAATGAGCAGTTCTTC.

This clonotype has just a few counts. The rearrangement joins TRBV19 to TRBJ1-2; weak D call: TRBD1 (6 bases). V was cut by 8 bases and J by 3 bases, with 19 bases left in between. There are 15 residues in the CDR3. Germline CDR1 and CDR2: LNHDA and SQIVND (reference sequence). The CDR3 sequence is CASSTVGAGDYGYTF. The CDR3 DNA is TGTGCCAGTTCTACCGTGGGGGCCGGTGACTATGGCTACACCTTC.

The rearrangement uses TRBV12-3 or TRBV12-4 and TRBJ1-2; D uncertain. The CDR3 has 15 amino acids. Trimming removed 2 bases at V and 2 bases at J, with 12 bases between. The CDR3 sequence: CASSLRRHRNYGYTF. The CDR3 nucleotides are TGTGCCAGCAGTTTAAGGAGACATCGGAACTATGGCTACACCTTC.

This rearrangement joins TRBV28 to TRBJ1-1, with a possible D match to TRBD1 (5 bases). Germline V gives CDR1 MDHEN, CDR2 SYDVKM. This CDR3 region has 15 residues. The V end was cut by 5 bases, the J end by 4 bases, with 17 bases between. CDR3 sequence (DNA): TGTGCCAGCAGTCCATTAGGGGTTCGGGGCACTGAAGCTTTCTTT. Translating it yields CASSPLGVRGTEAFF.

The DNA for the CDR3 is TGCAGTGCCCCGAGAGCAGGGGGCGAGGAAAAACTGTTTTTT. Amino acids: CSAPRAGGEEKLFF. This sequence joins TRBV20-1 and TRBJ1-4; 8 bases line up with TRBD1. The trim removed 6 bases at V and 8 bases at J, leaving 11 bases unmatched. This CDR3 has 14 amino acids. The germline V gene encodes CDR1 DFQATT and CDR2 SNEGSKA (reference sequence).

The J gene is TRBJ2-2, the V gene TRBV7-3; D is ambiguous. The V gene's germline CDR1 is SGHTA and CDR2 FQGTGA. V gave up 3 bases and J gave up 3 bases, with 8 bases separating them. The CDR3 loop spans 14 amino acids. The CDR3 nucleotides are TGTGCCAGCAGCTTTTGCTATGACACCGGGGAGCTGTTTTTT. Amino acids: CASSFCYDTGELFF.

The CDR3 spells CASSEDDRATGELFF. CDR3 in DNA: TGTGCCAGCAGTGAAGACGACAGGGCCACCGGGGAGCTGTTTTTT. V usage is TRBV6-1 and J usage is TRBJ2-2; 7 bases fit TRBD1. CDR3 size: 15 residues. With V trimmed by 1 base and J by 4 bases, 3 bases remained unmatched. Germline V lookup: CDR1 MNHNS, CDR2 SASEGT.

The chain recombines TRBV12-3 or TRBV12-4 with TRBJ2-3; 10 bases fit TRBD2. Unmatched junction bases numbered 7, after V lost 5 bases and J lost 2 bases. The CDR3 covers 16 residues. Here the CDR3 reads CASSPRTSGSTDTQYF. DNA of the CDR3: TGTGCCAGCAGTCCCCGGACTAGCGGATCCACAGATACGCAGTATTTT.

This clonotype is medium-sized. The V call is TRBV20-1, the J call TRBJ1-1, with 7 bases that match TRBD1. In germline, CDR1 is DFQATT, CDR2 SNEGSKA (reference sequence). CDR3 size: 16 residues. The ends lost 2 bases at V and 0 bases at J; junction bases unmatched: 9. The CDR3 region has the DNA TGCAGTGCTAGACTGGGACAGACCCCATTGAACACTGAAGCTTTCTTT. Protein product: CSARLGQTPLNTEAFF.

The chain couples TRBV6-5 to TRBJ2-7; 9 nucleotides agree with TRBD1. The CDR3 totals 14 residues. Germline V gene lookup returns CDR1 MNHEY and CDR2 SVGAGI. V lost 2 bases to trimming and J lost 4 bases; unmatched junction nucleotides: 3. CDR3 bases: TGTGCCAGCAGTTACCAGGGACAGGGATACGAGCAGTACTTC. Protein: CASSYQGQGYEQYF.

CDR3: CASSKVQSGTGGGNSPLHF. The CDR3 nucleotides read TGTGCCAGCAGCAAAGTACAGTCCGGGACAGGGGGCGGAAATTCACCCCTCCACTTT. The chain carries TRBV21-1 and TRBJ1-6; TRBD1 is the table's D call and was not checked against the DNA. TRBV21-1 is described as a pseudogene. The CDR3 spans 19 residues.